The sequence of this T cell receptor (beta chain) was determined in a study of blood T cells in healthy people across ages. From germline, CDR1 is MGHRA and CDR2 YSYEKL. V was clipped by 1 base and J by 3 bases; unmatched bases: 11. CDR3 length equals 18 residues. It was with a sample-barcoded 5' primer and a J-beta primer mix that a second PCR of roughly 7 to 11 cycles was run. TCRdb ran MiXCR on the 5' RACE reads and lists one entry per CDR3 protein. The sample comprises 1.5 million or so distinct CDR3 sequences, around 40% of which are singletons, and 4% rests with the top ten. This clonotype was picked up a small number of times.

The genes are TRBV4-1 and TRBJ1-1; 10 bases are shared with TRBD1. Input material: blood. This receptor was obtained from a woman aged 18 to 35 in good health. In nucleotides, the CDR3 is TGCGCCAGCAGCCAAGGCCTACGGGACAGGGGAAGATACACTGAAGCTTTCTTT. Amino acid sequence: CASSQGLRDRGRYTEAFF.